These T cell receptor beta chains were read from a single sample in a study of regulatory T cells in long-lasting Graves disease. From the multiplex PCR reads, TCRdb called clonotypes with MiXCR, one entry per CDR3 protein. The sample gives 430,000 or so distinct CDR3 sequences, 21% of which show up once; roughly an eighth is in the top ten. Here the sequenced sample was peripheral blood mononuclear cells (PBMCs), taken when the disease was refractory, from a patient treated with antithyroid drugs. These receptors originate from a female donor with Graves disease. Each CDR3 is given with its conserved first and last residue. The D gene is left open where the match is weak. Size tells how often a clone was seen (once, few, many) or the class of an expanded clone, and some rows leave it out.

>TRBD1|TRBJ1-6|16|.|TRBV20-1
CSANVGGAVNNSPLHF
TGCAGTGCAAATGTAGGGGGCGCAGTCAATAATTCACCCCTCCACTTT
>.|TRBJ2-7|13|.|TRBV20-1
CSATLGSGYEQYF
TGCAGTGCTACCCTAGGGAGCGGATACGAGCAGTACTTC
>TRBD2|TRBJ2-7|12|many|TRBV7-9
CAISSGSYEQYF
TGTGCCATATCTAGCGGGAGTTACGAGCAGTACTTC
>TRBD2|TRBJ2-5|15|.|TRBV5-1
CASSPTSGYQETQYF
TGCGCCAGCAGCCCGACTAGCGGGTACCAAGAGACCCAGTACTTC
>.|TRBJ1-5|13|.|TRBV30
CAWVGQSNQPQHF
TGTGCCTGGGTTGGACAGAGCAATCAGCCCCAGCATTTT
>.|TRBJ1-5|13|many|TRBV20-1
CSARAGVKQPQHF
TGCAGTGCTAGAGCAGGGGTGAAGCAGCCCCAGCATTTT
>TRBD1|TRBJ1-6|13|many|TRBV20-1
CSARVTGNSPLHF
TGCAGTGCTAGAGTGACAGGGAATTCACCCCTCCACTTT
>TRBD1|TRBJ2-7|15|many|TRBV15
CATSRDQGRGYEQYF
TGTGCCACCAGCAGAGATCAAGGCAGGGGGTACGAGCAGTACTTC
>.|TRBJ1-2|14|once|TRBV6-5
CASSYSWQGYGYTF
TGTGCCAGCAGTTACTCATGGCAGGGGTATGGCTACACCTTC
>.|TRBJ2-7|11|many|TRBV6-1
CASSETYEQYF
TGTGCCAGCAGTGAAACATACGAGCAGTACTTC
>TRBD2|TRBJ2-2|15|many|TRBV27
CASSLLAAFSGELFF
TGTGCCAGCAGTTTGCTAGCGGCGTTCAGCGGGGAGCTGTTTTTT
>.|TRBJ2-1|13|.|TRBV12-3/TRBV12-4
CASSPTSVSEQFF
TGTGCCAGCAGCCCCACATCTGTCAGCGAGCAGTTCTTC
>.|TRBJ2-7|15|many|TRBV6-1
CASSEVGGRGDEQYF
TGTGCCAGCAGTGAAGTAGGAGGCCGCGGCGACGAGCAGTACTTC
>.|TRBJ2-7|18|.|TRBV5-1
CASSLSVTKVRVDHEQYF
TGCGCCAGCAGCTTGTCTGTGACCAAGGTTAGGGTGGATCACGAGCAGTACTTC
>TRBD2|TRBJ2-5|15|few|TRBV20-1
CSAHRVERGQETQYF
TGCAGTGCTCACCGGGTGGAGCGGGGCCAAGAGACCCAGTACTTC
>.|TRBJ2-2|16|many|TRBV7-2
CASSVRGRERAGELFF
TGTGCCAGCAGCGTCAGGGGTAGGGAACGCGCCGGGGAGCTGTTTTTT
>.|TRBJ2-7|13|few|TRBV27
CASSFLLGGEQYF
TGTGCCAGCAGTTTTCTACTCGGCGGGGAGCAGTACTTC
>.|TRBJ1-3|18|.|TRBV15
CATSRDYGQSFSGNTIYF
TGTGCCACCAGCAGAGATTATGGACAGTCCTTCTCTGGAAACACCATATATTTT
>.|TRBJ1-5|13|.|TRBV24-1
CATSFGGNQPQHF
TGTGCCACCAGTTTTGGGGGAAATCAGCCCCAGCATTTT
>.|TRBJ2-5|12|many|TRBV29-1
CSVEPGGETQYF
TGCAGCGTTGAACCCGGCGGGGAGACCCAGTACTTC
>TRBD1|TRBJ1-2|15|many|TRBV20-1
CSAREGTGGLRGYTF
TGCAGTGCTAGAGAAGGGACAGGGGGCCTAAGGGGCTACACCTTC
>TRBD1|TRBJ1-2|14|many|TRBV5-1
CASSSVDRDYGYTF
TGCGCCAGCAGCTCCGTTGACAGGGACTATGGCTACACCTTC
>.|TRBJ1-1|13|many|TRBV2
CASSSRANTEAFF
TGTGCCAGCAGTTCCAGGGCGAACACTGAAGCTTTCTTT
>TRBD2|TRBJ2-7|15|many|TRBV2
CASSGGLAGVYEQYF
TGTGCCAGCAGCGGGGGGCTAGCGGGAGTTTACGAGCAGTACTTC
>.|TRBJ1-2|12|many|TRBV2
CASSETLAGYTF
TGTGCCAGCAGTGAAACCTTAGCTGGCTACACCTTC
>TRBD2|TRBJ2-7|16|.|TRBV9
CASSVAGGRESYEQYF
TGTGCCAGCAGCGTAGCTGGCGGGAGGGAGTCCTACGAGCAGTACTTC
>.|TRBJ2-2|14|.|TRBV7-8
CTSSTDSRTGELFF
TGTACCAGCAGCACAGATTCCCGAACCGGGGAGCTGTTTTTT
>.|TRBJ2-7|11|.|TRBV9
CASGTNYEQYF
TGTGCCAGCGGGACAAACTACGAGCAGTACTTC
>TRBD2|TRBJ2-1|14|many|TRBV28
CATGGLANYNEQFF
TGTGCCACGGGGGGACTAGCGAACTACAATGAGCAGTTCTTC
>.|TRBJ2-7|14|many|TRBV28
CASRAASGSYEQYF
TGTGCCAGCAGGGCCGCCTCAGGTTCCTACGAGCAGTACTTC
>.|TRBJ2-1|14|.|TRBV6-1
CASSERETPNEQFF
TGTGCCAGCAGTGAGCGGGAAACACCCAATGAGCAGTTCTTC
>.|TRBJ1-5|14|many|TRBV2
CASSVGWGNQPQHF
TGTGCCAGCAGTGTCGGTTGGGGCAATCAGCCCCAGCATTTT
>.|TRBJ1-1|15|many|TRBV11-2
CASSLVQGIGTEAFF
TGTGCCAGCAGCTTAGTTCAGGGAATAGGTACTGAAGCTTTCTTT
>TRBD1|TRBJ1-4|17|.|TRBV9
CASSAKGLDRGSEKLFF
TGTGCCAGCAGCGCGAAGGGGTTGGACAGGGGCAGCGAAAAACTGTTTTTT
>TRBD1|TRBJ2-7|15|many|TRBV28
CASSPAGQGSYEQYF
TGTGCCAGCAGTCCGGCGGGACAGGGGAGCTACGAGCAGTACTTC
>.|TRBJ2-5|17|few|TRBV7-3
CASSLGEAGSMGETQYF
TGTGCCAGCAGCTTAGGGGAGGCCGGATCAATGGGGGAGACCCAGTACTTC
>.|TRBJ2-3|12|many|TRBV6-1
CASSRSTDTQYF
TGTGCCAGCAGTCGGAGCACAGATACGCAGTATTTT
>TRBD2|TRBJ2-5|17|few|TRBV5-4
CASRRQDSSGRKETQYF
TGTGCCAGCAGACGTCAAGATTCCAGCGGGAGAAAAGAGACCCAGTACTTC
>.|TRBJ1-2|13|.|TRBV5-6
CASSLVGTDGYTF
TGTGCCAGCAGCTTGGTAGGGACCGATGGCTACACCTTC
>TRBD2|TRBJ2-3|16|.|TRBV3-1
CASSPQTSGYTDTQYF
TGTGCCAGCAGCCCCCAGACTAGCGGTTACACAGATACGCAGTATTTT
>TRBD1|TRBJ1-2|16|many|TRBV28
CASSFETGTGDYGYTF
TGTGCCAGCAGTTTCGAGACAGGGACCGGTGACTATGGCTACACCTTC
>.|TRBJ1-2|13|few|TRBV3-1
CASSHGPAGGYTF
TGTGCCAGCAGCCATGGCCCTGCTGGGGGCTACACCTTC
>.|TRBJ2-2|15|many|TRBV27
CASSLPPGLGGELFF
TGTGCCAGCAGTTTACCCCCCGGATTGGGCGGGGAGCTGTTTTTT
>.|TRBJ2-2|14|few|TRBV7-8
CASSRTMNTGELFF
TGTGCCAGCAGTAGGACCATGAACACCGGGGAGCTGTTTTTT
>.|TRBJ2-5|14|.|TRBV11-2
CASSSGRDQETQYF
TGTGCCAGCAGCTCTGGGCGGGACCAAGAGACCCAGTACTTC
>.|TRBJ1-4|14|many|TRBV5-6
CASSLVGTNEKLFF
TGTGCCAGCAGCTTGGTGGGGACTAATGAAAAACTGTTTTTT
>.|TRBJ2-2|13|few|TRBV20-1
CSARPSRTGELFF
TGCAGTGCTAGGCCCTCGCGGACCGGGGAGCTGTTTTTT
>.|TRBJ1-1|14|.|TRBV18
CASSPVALNTEAFF
TGTGCCAGCTCACCGGTAGCCTTGAACACTGAAGCTTTCTTT
>.|TRBJ2-7|15|.|TRBV20-1
CSARDPSGLLREQYF
TGCAGTGCTAGAGATCCATCCGGATTGCTTCGCGAGCAGTACTTC
>TRBD2|TRBJ2-7|18|few|TRBV19
CASSPGTSGNRVAPEQYF
TGTGCCAGTAGTCCAGGGACTAGCGGAAATCGTGTTGCCCCCGAGCAGTACTTC
>.|TRBJ1-1|13|few|TRBV2
CASQDRSNTEAFF
TGTGCCAGTCAAGACAGATCGAACACTGAAGCTTTCTTT
>TRBD2|TRBJ2-1|16|many|TRBV2
CASSGVAGGPGNEQFF
TGTGCCAGCAGTGGGGTAGCGGGAGGGCCGGGGAATGAGCAGTTCTTC
>.|TRBJ2-7|15|few|TRBV5-1
CASSPRGGAWYEQYF
TGCGCCAGCAGCCCTAGGGGGGGCGCTTGGTACGAGCAGTACTTC
>TRBD1|TRBJ1-1|19|many|TRBV29-1
CSVEDRARDRGPGNTEAFF
TGCAGCGTTGAAGATCGGGCGCGGGACAGGGGGCCGGGGAACACTGAAGCTTTCTTT
>.|TRBJ2-2|13|.|TRBV18
CASSNQNTGELFF
TGTGCCAGCTCAAACCAGAACACCGGGGAGCTGTTTTTT
>.|TRBJ1-5|16|.|TRBV6-5
CASSYFWGRVGQPQHF
TGTGCCAGCAGTTACTTTTGGGGGCGCGTGGGTCAGCCCCAGCATTTT
>.|TRBJ1-6|16|many|TRBV5-1
CASSLEAGQRNSPLHF
TGCGCCAGCAGCTTGGAGGCGGGACAACGTAATTCACCCCTCCACTTT
>.|TRBJ2-5|14|many|TRBV28
CASSSPRGRGGRGF
TGTGCCAGCAGTTCCCCCAGGGGGCGCGGGGGTCGTGGCTTC
>.|TRBJ2-3|16|.|TRBV28
CASSLPDRTMSDTQYF
TGTGCCAGCAGTTTACCCGACCGGACTATGTCAGATACGCAGTATTTT